Each of the 19 T cell receptor beta chains below was sequenced from the same sample in a study of T cell responses to AZD1222 COVID-19 vaccine. Profiled with immunoSEQ multiplex PCR; TCRdb holds only in-frame clones, not every one. The sample consists of about 190,000 clones, around 87% of them appearing once. The sample in question was peripheral blood, obtained on day 0 of MenACWY control vaccination. The receptor source for this set is an adult in good health.

The V call is TRBV5-4, the J call TRBJ2-7; D could derive from TRBD1 or TRBD2 (7 bases each). Trimming took 4 bases from V and 5 from J, leaving 13 bases between them. CDR1 is SGHNT, CDR2 YYREEE, per germline (reference sequence). The CDR3 sequence is 13 residues long. The DNA for the CDR3 is TGTGCCAGCAGCCAACAGGGGAGGGACGAGCAGTACTTC. Encoded protein: CASSQQGRDEQYF.

V gene TRBV13 combines with J gene TRBJ1-5; TRBD1 is a possible D gene (5 bases). Trimming removed 1 base at V and 6 bases at J, with 7 bases between. CDR3 size: 13 residues. From germline, CDR1 is PRHDT and CDR2 FYEKMQ (reference sequence). The CDR3 protein is CASSLAGGQPQHF. DNA of the CDR3: TGTGCCAGCAGCTTAGCGGGGGGTCAGCCCCAGCATTTT.

The chain links TRBV10-3 to TRBJ2-1, with D maybe TRBD2 (9 bases). Per germline, CDR1 ENHRY and CDR2 SYGVKD. The CDR3 loop spans 19 amino acids. The germline V and J ends were trimmed by 6 bases and 7 bases, with 31 bases remaining between them. The CDR3 bases are TGTGCCATCAGACCAGGACAGGGCGGTTTAGCGGGAGCTGGGAATGAGCAGTTCTTC. Its translation is CAIRPGQGGLAGAGNEQFF.

The chain combines TRBV6-5 with TRBJ1-2, with D unclear. Germline CDR1 MNHEY, CDR2 SVGAGI. V lost 8 bases and J 2 bases, leaving 15 bases between the germline ends. This CDR3 is built from 14 residues. The CDR3 loop is CASGDPGGNYGYTF. The CDR3 bases are TGTGCCAGCGGAGACCCCGGAGGGAACTATGGCTACACCTTC.

This chain uses TRBV6-5 with TRBJ2-1; D is ambiguous. Per germline, CDR1 MNHEY and CDR2 SVGAGI. This CDR3 has 15 amino acids. V lost 7 bases, J lost 1 base, and 14 bases lay in between. In DNA form, the CDR3 reads TGTGCCAGCACCACGGACCACCCATCCTACAATGAGCAGTTCTTC. This encodes CASTTDHPSYNEQFF.

This sequence joins TRBV7-8 and TRBJ1-2; the match to TRBD1 covers 7 bases. From germline, CDR1 is SGHVS and CDR2 FQNEAQ. The CDR3 has 12 residues. The J segment lost 8 bases and the V segment lost 5 bases, leaving 5 bases of the junction unmatched. CDR3 residues: CASSRGQRGYTF. The CDR3 DNA is TGTGCCAGCAGCCGGGGACAGCGGGGCTACACCTTC.

This sequence joins TRBV20-1 and TRBJ2-3; D ambiguous. From germline, CDR1 is DFQATT and CDR2 SNEGSKA (reference sequence). The CDR3 length is 11 residues. Trimming stripped 5 bases from V and 5 bases from J, with 8 bases between. CDR3 loop: CSAPIIDTQYF. The CDR3 DNA sequence: TGCAGTGCTCCGATAATAGATACGCAGTATTTT.

The CDR3 region is CASTLRLESGEQYF. CDR3 DNA: TGTGCCAGTACTTTGAGACTAGAGTCCGGCGAGCAGTACTTC. The J gene is TRBJ2-7, the V gene TRBV19; TRBD2 might be the D (6 bases). Germline CDR1 and CDR2: LNHDA and SQIVND (reference sequence). There are 14 residues in the CDR3. V was trimmed by 7 bases and J by 6 bases, leaving 19 bases between them.

The chain has TRBV18 and TRBJ1-2, with 10 positions matching TRBD1. The J segment lost 1 base and the V segment lost 3 bases, leaving 5 bases of the junction unmatched. CDR1 and CDR2 (germline): KGHSH, LQKENI. This CDR3 spans 16 amino acids. CDR3 nucleotide sequence: TGTGCCAGCTCACCCGACAGGGGGCCTGATAACTATGGCTACACCTTC. Encoded protein: CASSPDRGPDNYGYTF.

This chain connects TRBV28 to TRBJ1-1, with 8 bases fitting TRBD1. Looked up from germline, CDR1 is MDHEN and CDR2 is SYDVKM. The CDR3 is made up of 17 amino acids. Trimming removed 3 bases from V and 5 bases from J; junction bases left unmatched: 14. The CDR3 protein is CASSFSQGAVSWTEAFF. The CDR3 coding sequence is TGTGCCAGCAGTTTTAGCCAGGGGGCGGTTTCGTGGACTGAAGCTTTCTTT.

The chain uses TRBV29-1 and TRBJ1-2, with TRBD1 matching 8 bases. The V and J ends lost 4 bases and 4 bases, in that order; junction bases with no gene match: 2. This CDR3 has 12 residues. Germline CDR1 is SQVTM and CDR2 is ANQGSEA. The CDR3 DNA sequence: TGCAGCGTTGTGGGGACAGGCTATGGCTACACCTTC. Translated: CSVVGTGYGYTF.

The chain employs TRBV6-1 and TRBJ1-5; no clear D gene. The V end lost 0 bases, the J end lost 0 bases, and 6 bases lay between the germline ends. CDR3 size: 15 residues. Germline V gives CDR1 MNHNS, CDR2 SASEGT. This CDR3 reads CASSEARYSNQPQHF. The CDR3 region has the DNA TGTGCCAGCAGTGAAGCTAGATATAGCAATCAGCCCCAGCATTTT.

There are a few counts of this clone. Other DNA sequences in the same sample also yield this CDR3. This chain links TRBV9 with TRBJ2-1; D gene unclear. V lost 0 bases to trimming and J lost 7 bases, with 5 bases between them. The CDR3 consists of 12 residues. Germline values: CDR1 SGDLS, CDR2 YYNGEE. CDR3 sequence: CASSVDGNEQFF. The CDR3 region has the DNA TGTGCCAGCAGCGTAGACGGGAATGAGCAGTTCTTC.

This clone was detected a few times. V and J are TRBV5-6 and TRBJ2-3; perhaps TRBD2 as D (6 bases). The CDR3 has 14 residues. Germline V gives CDR1 SGHDT, CDR2 YYEEEE. Between the trimmed V and J ends, which lost 3 bases and 5 bases, there was a span of 13 bases. CDR3 DNA: TGTGCCAGCAGCTCAATAGCGGTACGAGATACGCAGTATTTT. This translates into CASSSIAVRDTQYF.

V is TRBV10-3 and J is TRBJ2-3, with D unresolved. The germline V gene has CDR1 ENHRY and CDR2 SYGVKD. The CDR3 is 14 residues long. V lost 8 bases, J lost 2 bases, and 14 bases lay in between. CDR3 amino acids: CAIRTPGATDTQYF. CDR3 DNA sequence: TGTGCCATCCGCACCCCCGGAGCCACAGATACGCAGTATTTT.

The chain's CDR3 is CSVQGTRTDTQYF. The CDR3, as DNA: TGCAGCGTGCAAGGGACTCGCACAGATACGCAGTATTTT. The genes are TRBV29-1 and TRBJ2-3, with D possibly TRBD2 on 6 matching bases. Germline V gene lookup returns CDR1 SQVTM and CDR2 ANQGSEA. Trimming removed 6 bases at V and 1 base at J, with 11 bases between. The CDR3 extends over 13 amino acids.

This clone was found once. The chain couples TRBV28 to TRBJ1-2; no clear D gene. V was shortened by 6 bases and J by 4 bases, with 12 bases between the two germline ends. The CDR3 is made up of 13 amino acids. CDR1 is MDHEN, CDR2 SYDVKM, per germline. CDR3 sequence: CASRTGRGYGYTF. CDR3 nucleotide sequence: TGTGCCAGCAGAACCGGCCGGGGCTATGGCTACACCTTC.

In DNA form, the CDR3 reads TGTGCCAGCAGCTTCGGTACCGATAGCAATCAGCCCCAGCATTTT. This gives the protein CASSFGTDSNQPQHF. The chain uses TRBV7-8 and TRBJ1-5, with no clear D. Per the germline V gene, CDR1 is SGHVS and CDR2 is FQNEAQ. The CDR3 covers 15 residues. The V gene lost 3 bases and the J gene lost 0 bases, with 9 bases spanning the gap.

The chain joins TRBV14 to TRBJ1-1; D unclear. Germline-derived CDR1 and CDR2 are SGHDN and FVKESK. The V end lost 1 base, the J end lost 0 bases, and 15 bases lay between the germline ends. This CDR3 is 17 amino acids long. The CDR3 nucleotides are TGTGCCAGCAGCCAAGTGGATGGGCGGGGTGTGAACACTGAAGCTTTCTTT. Residues: CASSQVDGRGVNTEAFF.